This TCR beta chain originates from a study of beta chain features in type 1 diabetes. V lost 3 bases, J lost 0 bases, and 8 bases lay in between. This CDR3 spans 14 amino acids. Germline V gene data show CDR1 as KGHSH and CDR2 as LQKENI. The whole isolated RNA underwent reverse transcription, so sequencing captured expressed TCRB transcripts. TCRdb's copy holds only in-frame clones and misses some; the assay was immunoSEQ multiplex PCR. The sample consists of about 360,000 clones, 10% to 15% of them appearing once. Via the markers CD45RO/CCR7/CD25/CD127/CD95/CD27, stem cell-like memory, regulatory, central memory and naive CD4+ cells were sorted. Sorted populations all had greater than 98% purity. Study observations and caveats: At VDJ recombination sites, type 1 diabetes patients had fewer insertions and more deleted nucleotides. Shortening that was moderate but significant affected the TCRB CDR3s of Type 1 diabetes patients in all four CD4+ subsets.

Notes on this clone: As yet, its antigen is unknown.

This rearrangement joins TRBV18 to TRBJ1-2; D call uncertain. The TCR comes from a man between 18 and 29 years old in good health. The specimen sequenced was naive CD4+ T cells from blood. The CDR3 bases are TGTGCCAGCTCACCGTTCCCCTCTAACTATGGCTACACCTTC. Its protein is CASSPFPSNYGYTF.